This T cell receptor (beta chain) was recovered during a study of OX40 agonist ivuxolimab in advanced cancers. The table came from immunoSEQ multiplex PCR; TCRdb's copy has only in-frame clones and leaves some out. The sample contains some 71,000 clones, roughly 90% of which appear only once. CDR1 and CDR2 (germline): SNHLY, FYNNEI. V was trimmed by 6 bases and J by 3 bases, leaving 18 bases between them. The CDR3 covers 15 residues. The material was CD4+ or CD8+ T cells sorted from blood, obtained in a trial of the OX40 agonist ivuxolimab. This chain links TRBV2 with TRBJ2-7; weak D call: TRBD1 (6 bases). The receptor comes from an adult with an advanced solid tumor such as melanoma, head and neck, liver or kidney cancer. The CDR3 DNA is TGTGCCAGCAGACCCCTCCGGGACACCTTCTACGAGCAGTACTTC. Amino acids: CASRPLRDTFYEQYF.